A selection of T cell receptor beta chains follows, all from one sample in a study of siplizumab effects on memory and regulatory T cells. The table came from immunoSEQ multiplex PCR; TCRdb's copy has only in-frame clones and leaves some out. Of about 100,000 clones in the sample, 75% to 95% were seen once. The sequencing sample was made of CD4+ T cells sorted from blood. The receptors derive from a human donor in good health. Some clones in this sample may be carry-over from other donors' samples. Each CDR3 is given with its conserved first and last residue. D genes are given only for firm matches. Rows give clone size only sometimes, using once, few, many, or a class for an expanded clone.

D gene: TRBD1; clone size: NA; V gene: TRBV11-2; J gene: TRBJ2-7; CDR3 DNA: TGTGCCAGCAGCTCGAGGGACAGGGGCGTCTACGAGCAGTACTTC; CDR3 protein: CASSSRDRGVYEQYF
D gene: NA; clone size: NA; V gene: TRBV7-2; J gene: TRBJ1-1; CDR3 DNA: TGTGCCAGCAGCTTAGGACCCCTGGCGGCTGAAGCTTTCTTT; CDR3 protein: CASSLGPLAAEAFF
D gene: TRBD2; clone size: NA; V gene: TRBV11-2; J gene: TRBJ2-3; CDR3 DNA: TGTGCCAGCAGCTTAGAGCTAGCGGGAGGCTTCGGGGATACGCAGTATTTT; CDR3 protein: CASSLELAGGFGDTQYF
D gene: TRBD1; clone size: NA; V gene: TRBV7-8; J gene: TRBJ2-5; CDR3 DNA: TGTGCCAGCAGCCCCAGACAGGGCGAGACCCAGTACTTC; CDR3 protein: CASSPRQGETQYF
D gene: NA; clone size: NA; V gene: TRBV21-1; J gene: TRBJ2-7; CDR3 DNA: TGTGCCAGCAGCTTGCCTAGCGGGAGGGCGGCGCAGTACTTC; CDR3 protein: CASSLPSGRAAQYF
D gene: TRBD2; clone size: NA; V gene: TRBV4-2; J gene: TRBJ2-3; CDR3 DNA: TGTGCCAGCAGCACGGGACTAGCTGCCACAGATACGCAGTATTTT; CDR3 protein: CASSTGLAATDTQYF
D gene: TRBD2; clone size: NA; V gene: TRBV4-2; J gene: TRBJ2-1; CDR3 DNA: TGTGCCAGCAGCGACCGTCTAGCGGGAGGGCCCGATGAGCAGTTCTTC; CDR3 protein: CASSDRLAGGPDEQFF
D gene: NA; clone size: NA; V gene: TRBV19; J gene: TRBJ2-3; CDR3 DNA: TGTGCCAGTAGTATCCGTTTATTTACAGATACGCAGTATTTT; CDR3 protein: CASSIRLFTDTQYF
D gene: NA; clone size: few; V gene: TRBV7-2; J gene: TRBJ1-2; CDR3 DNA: TGTGCCAGCAGCTTATTGGGGTATGGCTACACCTTC; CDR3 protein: CASSLLGYGYTF
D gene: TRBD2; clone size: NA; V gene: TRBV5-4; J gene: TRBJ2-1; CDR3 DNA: TGTGCCAGCAGCGTTCGGACTAGCGGGAGATACAATGAGCAGTTCTTC; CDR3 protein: CASSVRTSGRYNEQFF
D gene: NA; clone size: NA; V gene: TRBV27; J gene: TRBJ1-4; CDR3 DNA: TGTGCCAGCAGACAGACAACTAATGAAAAACTGTTTTTT; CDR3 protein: CASRQTTNEKLFF
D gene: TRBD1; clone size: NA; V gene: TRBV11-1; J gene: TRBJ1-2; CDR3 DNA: TGTGCCAGCAGCTTAGGTCGGTGGGACAGGAACGACTATGGCTACACCTTC; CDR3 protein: CASSLGRWDRNDYGYTF
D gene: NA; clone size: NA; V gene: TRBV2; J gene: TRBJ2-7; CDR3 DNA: TGTGCCACCACCTCAAGCGAGTTCTCCTACGAGCAGTACTTC; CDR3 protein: CATTSSEFSYEQYF